The 23 T cell receptor beta chains below come from one sample, sequenced in a study of blood T cell repertoires in COVID-19. The method was immunoSEQ multiplex PCR; TCRdb's version includes in-frame clones alone and lacks a portion of them. The sample carries about 140,000 clones, 60% to 80% recorded once. The specimen sequenced was PBMCs or T cells enriched from blood (not recorded which). The receptors shown here come from a woman between 45 and 60 years old who had recovered from COVID-19.

The genes are TRBV30 and TRBJ1-2; TRBD1 is a possible D gene (6 bases). CDR3 size: 13 residues. Trimming pared 5 bases from V and 2 bases from J, leaving 12 bases between. The germline V gene has CDR1 GTSNPN and CDR2 SVGIG (reference sequence). CDR3 in amino acids: CAWAWDKNYGYTF. Here the CDR3 DNA reads TGTGCCTGGGCTTGGGACAAAAACTATGGCTACACCTTC.

The chain employs TRBV7-2 and TRBJ1-2; 7 nucleotides line up with TRBD1. V gave up 5 bases and J gave up 4 bases; unmatched junction bases: 10. Germline-derived CDR1 and CDR2 are SGHTA and FQGNSA. The CDR3 is 15 residues long. The CDR3 DNA sequence: TGTGCCAGCAGCCCTGCCGGGACAGACATCTATGGCTACACCTTC. Translation: CASSPAGTDIYGYTF.

The chain recombines TRBV11-2 with TRBJ2-1; 7 positions match TRBD2. The ends lost 7 bases at V and 7 bases at J; junction bases unmatched: 7. This CDR3 spans 13 amino acids. Germline-derived CDR1 and CDR2 are SGHAT and FQNNGV. The CDR3 DNA reads TGTGCCAGCACTTGGCGGGAGAGGAATGAGCAGTTCTTC. Encoded protein: CASTWRERNEQFF.

This sequence joins TRBV6-5 and TRBJ2-2; 10 nucleotides line up with TRBD1. Germline V gives CDR1 MNHEY, CDR2 SVGAGI. The CDR3 loop spans 16 amino acids. V gave up 4 bases and J gave up 5 bases; unmatched junction bases: 7. CDR3 region: CASSSATGGRTGELFF. The CDR3 DNA reads TGTGCCAGCAGTTCCGCGACAGGGGGCCGTACCGGGGAGCTGTTTTTT.

The chain employs TRBV27 and TRBJ1-2; D unclear. V lost 5 bases to trimming and J lost 2 bases, with 12 bases between them. The germline V gene encodes CDR1 MNHEY and CDR2 SMNVEV (reference sequence). The CDR3 covers 14 residues. CDR3 sequence reads: CASSLRQPNYGYTF. CDR3 DNA sequence: TGTGCCAGCAGTCTACGACAACCGAACTATGGCTACACCTTC.

CDR3 DNA: TGTGCCAGCAGGCCGGGACAGGGGTACGAGCAGTACTTC. This gives the protein CASRPGQGYEQYF. J is TRBJ2-7 and V is TRBV28; TRBD1 matches 10 bases. This CDR3 contains 13 residues. V was clipped by 6 bases and J by 4 bases; unmatched bases: 3. Looked up from germline, CDR1 is MDHEN and CDR2 is SYDVKM. Complete variable domain (other parts from reference TRBV28 and TRBJ2-7): DVKVTQSSRYLVKRTGEKVFLECVQDMDHENMFWYRQDPGLGLRLIYFSYDVKMKEKGDIPEGYSVSREKKERFSLILESASTNQTSMYLCASRPGQGYEQYFGPGTRLTVT.

This clone was seen more than once but under ten times. The gene calls are TRBV6-5 and TRBJ1-2, with TRBD1 as a possible D gene (5 bases). The CDR3 spans 12 residues. V shed 10 bases and J shed 4 bases, with 13 bases lying between them. Germline assignment: CDR1 MNHEY and CDR2 SVGAGI. CDR3 residues: CAIQTEVYGYTF. For the CDR3, the DNA is TGTGCCATCCAGACAGAAGTCTATGGCTACACCTTC.

The chain couples TRBV19 to TRBJ1-1; 7 bases align to TRBD1. CDR1 is LNHDA, CDR2 SQIVND, per germline (reference sequence). Germline trimming cut 3 bases from V and 6 bases from J; bases unmatched to any gene: 10. CDR3 length equals 15 residues. Here the CDR3 DNA reads TGTGCCAGTAGTATCTCGGGCAGGGGGTTCCCTGAAGCTTTCTTT. Protein: CASSISGRGFPEAFF.

A few counts support this clone. The rearrangement links TRBV9 to TRBJ1-2, with 9 bases lining up with TRBD1. Germline V gene sequence: CDR1 SGDLS, CDR2 YYNGEE. The CDR3 has 17 amino acids. V shed 4 bases and J 4 bases; nucleotides not matched to a gene: 14. The DNA for the CDR3 is TGTGCCAGCAGCCAAGGACAGGGGCCGTCCGTTACCTATGGCTACACCTTC. Translation: CASSQGQGPSVTYGYTF.

The V call is TRBV12-3 or TRBV12-4, the J call TRBJ1-2, with 8 bases matching TRBD1. The V segment lost 6 bases and the J segment 8 bases; nucleotides outside the gene matches: 8. The CDR3 is made up of 13 amino acids. The CDR3 coding sequence is TGTGCCAGCAGGGGGGACAGGACGGAAGGCTACACCTTC. It is translated as CASRGDRTEGYTF.

CDR3 sequence (DNA): TGCAGCGTTGAAGATCTTCGTACCGGGGAGCTGTTTTTT. The encoded protein is CSVEDLRTGELFF. The rearrangement uses TRBV29-1 and TRBJ2-2, with D uncertain. The CDR3 has 13 amino acids. Trimming cost V 0 bases and J 5 bases, with 7 bases left between them. In germline, CDR1 is SQVTM, CDR2 ANQGSEA.

This clone was counted once. The CDR3 nucleotides read TGTGCCAGCAGCCTAGAGACCCAGTACTTC. The encoded protein is CASSLETQYF. This rearrangement joins TRBV6-5 to TRBJ2-5; D remains unclear. This CDR3 has 10 amino acids. Germline-derived CDR1 and CDR2 are MNHEY and SVGAGI. V lost 6 bases and J lost 4, with 3 bases in between.

This chain connects TRBV6-6 to TRBJ1-5; D is unclear. The CDR3 sequence is 16 residues long. Germline loops: CDR1 MNHNY, CDR2 SVGAGI (reference sequence). V was cut by 0 bases and J by 0 bases, with 9 bases left in between. This CDR3 is CASSYSPQISNQPQHF. CDR3 DNA sequence: TGTGCCAGCAGTTACTCGCCCCAGATTAGCAATCAGCCCCAGCATTTT.

The chain employs TRBV9 and TRBJ2-2, with TRBD2 identical over 9 bases. This CDR3 is 16 amino acids long. Per the germline V gene, CDR1 is SGDLS and CDR2 is YYNGEE. Trimming removed 3 bases from V and 7 bases from J; junction bases left unmatched: 10. The CDR3 bases are TGTGCCAGCAGCGCCTCCGGGACTAGCTACTTCGGGGAGCTGTTTTTT. Translation gives CASSASGTSYFGELFF.

J is TRBJ1-3 and V is TRBV18; D remains unclear. Germline values: CDR1 KGHSH, CDR2 LQKENI. V was shortened by 2 bases and J by 8 bases, with 10 bases between the two germline ends. This CDR3 is built from 13 residues. The CDR3 nucleotides are TGTGCCAGCTCACCAGAGGGTCGACACACCATATATTTT. It codes for CASSPEGRHTIYF.

CDR3 nucleotides: TGTGCCAGCAGTTTTCACAGGTTCCCCTACGAGCAGTACTTC. This sequence encodes CASSFHRFPYEQYF. The chain combines TRBV28 with TRBJ2-7; tentatively, D is TRBD1 (5 bases). Germline CDR1 reads MDHEN; CDR2 reads SYDVKM. V was cut by 3 bases and J by 2 bases, with 11 bases left in between. The CDR3 runs 14 residues.

This chain joins TRBV30 and TRBJ1-1; D is uncertain. This CDR3 region has 11 residues. The germline V and J ends were trimmed by 6 bases and 9 bases, with 14 bases remaining between them. CDR1 GTSNPN and CDR2 SVGIG come from the germline V gene (reference sequence). CDR3 sequence (DNA): TGTGCCTGCCAAAAGGGAGGGAAAGCTTTCTTT. It encodes CACQKGGKAFF.

The chain joins TRBV7-2 to TRBJ2-7, with D tentatively TRBD2 (6 bases). CDR3 size: 16 residues. Germline loops: CDR1 SGHTA, CDR2 FQGNSA. Deletions cut 1 base from V and 2 bases from J, with 15 bases between. The CDR3 nucleotides are TGTGCCAGCAGCTTAGTAGTGGGAGGCCCTACCTACGAGCAGTACTTC. Amino acids: CASSLVVGGPTYEQYF.

V usage is TRBV7-9 and J usage is TRBJ1-2; a weak D match, TRBD1 (6 bases). The V end was cut by 5 bases, the J end by 3 bases, with 13 bases between. CDR1 and CDR2 from the germline V gene are SEHNR and FQNEAQ (reference sequence). The CDR3 is 14 amino acids. The CDR3: CASSALQGDYGYTF. DNA of the CDR3: TGTGCCAGCAGCGCGTTACAGGGAGACTATGGCTACACCTTC.

Points on this clone: Other DNA sequences of this sample code for an identical CDR3. This rearrangement joins TRBV7-2 to TRBJ2-5, with TRBD2 matching over 10 bases. The V segment lost 5 bases and the J segment 4 bases; nucleotides outside the gene matches: 7. Germline V lookup: CDR1 SGHTA, CDR2 FQGNSA. The CDR3 is 15 amino acids. CDR3 DNA: TGTGCCAGCAGCCTAATAGCGGGAGGCGGAGAGACCCAGTACTTC. Its protein is CASSLIAGGGETQYF.

In its sample, this clone was seen a few times. This chain joins TRBV30 and TRBJ1-2; D remains ambiguous. This CDR3 contains 13 residues. CDR1 GTSNPN and CDR2 SVGIG come from the germline V gene (reference sequence). V was cut by 2 bases and J by 8 bases, with 15 bases left in between. The CDR3 DNA follows: TGTGCCTGGAGTAGAGGGCCCCCGGGCGGCTACACCTTC. Protein sequence: CAWSRGPPGGYTF.

This chain uses TRBV7-3 with TRBJ1-6, with 9 nucleotides matching TRBD1. The CDR3 runs to 17 residues. V shed 6 bases, J shed 7 bases, and the junction held 13 bases outside the gene matches. CDR1 and CDR2 (germline): SGHTA, FQGTGA. The CDR3 coding sequence is TGTGCCAGCAGGACTATGGGACAGGGACGAAGGAATTCACCCCTCCACTTT. Its protein is CASRTMGQGRRNSPLHF. The whole variable domain, remainder taken from reference TRBV7-3 and TRBJ1-6, is GAGVSQTPSNKVTEKGKYVELRCDPISGHTALYWYRQSLGQGPEFLIYFQGTGAADDSGLPNDRFFAVRPEGSVSTLKIQRTERGDSAVYLCASRTMGQGRRNSPLHFGNGTRLTVT.

The chain uses TRBV6-1 and TRBJ1-3; unclear D gene. This CDR3 has 17 residues. V was cut by 1 base and J by 0 bases, with 13 bases left in between. CDR1 and CDR2 from the germline V gene are MNHNS and SASEGT. The CDR3 nucleotides are TGTGCCAGCAGTGAAGGATTGGCCCGATACTCTGGAAACACCATATATTTT. Protein sequence: CASSEGLARYSGNTIYF.